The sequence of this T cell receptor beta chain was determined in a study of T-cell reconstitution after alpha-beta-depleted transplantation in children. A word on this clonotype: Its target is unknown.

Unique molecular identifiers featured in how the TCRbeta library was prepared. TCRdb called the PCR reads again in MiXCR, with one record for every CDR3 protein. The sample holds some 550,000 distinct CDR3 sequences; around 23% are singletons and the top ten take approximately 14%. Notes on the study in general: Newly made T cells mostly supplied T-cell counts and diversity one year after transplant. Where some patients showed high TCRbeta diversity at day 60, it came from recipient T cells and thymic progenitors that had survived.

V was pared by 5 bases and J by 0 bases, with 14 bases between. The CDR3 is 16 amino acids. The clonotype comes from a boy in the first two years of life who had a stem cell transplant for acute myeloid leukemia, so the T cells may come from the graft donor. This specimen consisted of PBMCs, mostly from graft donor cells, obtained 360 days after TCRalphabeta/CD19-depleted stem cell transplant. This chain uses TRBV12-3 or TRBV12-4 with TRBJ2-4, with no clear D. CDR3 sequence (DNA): TGTGCCAGCAGTCCCCGGACGGCTGTAGCCAAAAACATTCAGTACTTC. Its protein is CASSPRTAVAKNIQYF.